This TCR beta chain is from a study of shared clonotypes between healthy human individuals. V lost 6 bases, J lost 7 bases, and 10 bases lay in between. Germline CDR1 DFQATT, CDR2 SNEGSKA (reference sequence). There are 11 residues in the CDR3. To note about this clone: Different DNA sequences within this sample yield the same CDR3.

Some clones are missing from TCRdb's copy, which holds only in-frame ones; the method was immunoSEQ multiplex PCR. The sample lists hundreds of thousands of clones, 73% seen once, with roughly 2% in the top ten. This chain uses TRBV20-1 with TRBJ2-1; no clear D gene. This clonotype originated in a woman aged 25 to 39 in good health. Material for sequencing was memory CD4+ T cells sorted from blood. Subset reported: CD45RA-negative fraction. This CDR3 reads CSATRVNEQFF. The CDR3 DNA is TGCAGTGCCACGCGAGTGAATGAGCAGTTCTTC.